This is a list of T cell receptor beta chains from one sample in a study of blood T cell repertoires in COVID-19. Clones were read by immunoSEQ multiplex PCR, and TCRdb kept only the in-frame ones, dropping some. The data hold 100,000 to 150,000 clones, with around 83% observed a single time. The material sequenced was peripheral blood. These receptor sequences come from a woman of 80 years or more with COVID-19, enrolled during active disease. Both conserved end residues are part of each CDR3. The order of the fields is clone size, V gene, J gene, D gene, CDR3 DNA, CDR3 protein. The D gene is left open where the match is weak. Size is stated for part of the rows, as once, few or many counts, or as a class when the clone is expanded.

>.|TRBV5-4|TRBJ2-7|TRBD2
TGTGCCAGCAGTTGGACTAGCGGAGCCTCCTACGAGCAGTACTTC
CASSWTSGASYEQYF
>.|TRBV4-1|TRBJ1-2|.
TGCGCCAGCAGCCAAGAACGGGAATTCCCGATGGGCTACACCTTC
CASSQEREFPMGYTF
>.|TRBV29-1|TRBJ2-5|TRBD2
TGCAGCGTTGCACCGGGACTAGCGGGAGGATGGGGGGCAGAGACCCAGTACTTC
CSVAPGLAGGWGAETQYF
>.|TRBV7-8|TRBJ2-5|.
TGTGCCAGCAGCTTAATCTTCCACCCTGGACAGAACCAAGAGACCCAGTACTTC
CASSLIFHPGQNQETQYF
>.|TRBV5-6|TRBJ1-2|TRBD1
TGTGCCAGCAGATCAAGGACAGGGAACTATGGCTACACCTTC
CASRSRTGNYGYTF
>.|TRBV5-4|TRBJ1-4|TRBD1
TGTGCCAGCAGCTTGGTTCTTGCAGGGGGAGATGAAAAACTGTTTTTT
CASSLVLAGGDEKLFF
>.|TRBV21-1|TRBJ2-7|.
TGTGCCAGCAGCATAGCGGGACTAGCGGGAGGCCCTTTTAGGGAGCAGTACTTC
CASSIAGLAGGPFREQYF
>.|TRBV5-1|TRBJ2-7|TRBD1
TGCGCCAGCAGCTTACAGGGGGCAGAGTACGAGCAGTACTTC
CASSLQGAEYEQYF
>.|TRBV6-6|TRBJ1-1|.
TGTGCCAGCAGCCCCGACTCAATACGTGAAGCTTTCTTT
CASSPDSIREAFF
>once|TRBV4-2|TRBJ2-7|TRBD2
TGTGCCAGCAGCCAACTAGCGGGAGACGCCTACGAGCAGTACTTC
CASSQLAGDAYEQYF
>once|TRBV5-8|TRBJ1-1|.
TGTGCCAGCAGCCCGTTCAACACTGAAGCTTTCTTT
CASSPFNTEAFF
>few|TRBV7-2|TRBJ2-2|TRBD2
TGTGCCAGCAGCTTATTGCGGACTAGATCGGCCGGGGAGCTGTTTTTT
CASSLLRTRSAGELFF
>.|TRBV29-1|TRBJ1-2|TRBD1
TGCAGCGTCGAGGGGGACAGGGCCGGAATCTATGGCTACACCTTC
CSVEGDRAGIYGYTF
>.|TRBV5-4|TRBJ2-1|TRBD2
TGTGCCAGCAGCCCAGGGACTAGCGGTTCCTACAATGAGCAGTTCTTC
CASSPGTSGSYNEQFF
>.|TRBV5-1|TRBJ2-5|.
TGCGCCAGCAGCTTGGGCGATCTCTGGGAGACCCAGTACTTC
CASSLGDLWETQYF
>.|TRBV6-2/TRBV6-3|TRBJ2-7|TRBD2
TGTGCCAGCAGTCGGGGACTAGCTGAGCAGTACTTC
CASSRGLAEQYF
>few|TRBV25-1|TRBJ1-2|.
TGTGCGGCGGGCTCCGGGATTGGCGGCTACACCTTC
CAAGSGIGGYTF
>.|TRBV24-1|TRBJ2-1|.
TGTGCCACCAGTGATTTGCACTCCAATGAGCAGTTCTTC
CATSDLHSNEQFF
>.|TRBV7-2|TRBJ1-4|.
TGTGCCAGCAGCCCGTCTCCAGCGGCGGCCCGAGAAAAACTGTTTTTT
CASSPSPAAAREKLFF
>.|TRBV4-2|TRBJ2-1|TRBD2
TGTGCCAGCAGCCAATTGGGACTAGCAACGGATGAGCAGTTCTTC
CASSQLGLATDEQFF
>.|TRBV28|TRBJ1-2|.
TGTGCCAGCAGTAAAATGCCGTCAGGGTCGAATGGCTACACCTTC
CASSKMPSGSNGYTF
>.|TRBV7-2|TRBJ1-5|.
TGTGCCAGCAGCTTAGAGCCAGAGCGGCGGGTCAATCAGCCCCAGCATTTT
CASSLEPERRVNQPQHF
>.|TRBV5-4|TRBJ2-7|TRBD2
TGTGCCAGCAGCGACGGCAAGCGGGAGGGCTCCTACGAGCAGTACTTC
CASSDGKREGSYEQYF
>.|TRBV5-1|TRBJ2-7|.
TGCGCCAGCAGCTCGGACACGTACTCCTACGAGCAGTACTTC
CASSSDTYSYEQYF
>.|TRBV24-1|TRBJ2-3|.
TGTGCCACCAGCGGGATCTCTAGCACAGATACGCAGTATTTT
CATSGISSTDTQYF
>once|TRBV28|TRBJ1-1|.
TGTGCCAGCAGTTCCCATACAGGGATGAACACTGAAGCTTTCTTT
CASSSHTGMNTEAFF
>.|TRBV12-3/TRBV12-4|TRBJ1-2|.
TGTGCCAGCAGTCGGACATCGTCTTATGGCTACACCTTC
CASSRTSSYGYTF
>.|TRBV19|TRBJ2-7|TRBD1
TGTGCCAGTAGTATTGAGTGGCAGGGGGTCTCCTACGAGCAGTACTTC
CASSIEWQGVSYEQYF
>.|TRBV11-3|TRBJ2-5|.
TGTGCCAGCAGCTTAGACGGGATTGGGGAGACCCAGTACTTC
CASSLDGIGETQYF
>.|TRBV5-1|TRBJ2-2|TRBD2
TGCGCCAGCAGCAATGTCGGACTAGCGGGTAAAAAATTTCACACCGGGGAGCTGTTTTTT
CASSNVGLAGKKFHTGELFF
>.|TRBV5-1|TRBJ2-3|.
TGCGCCAGCAGCACCACCCAGAACACAGATACGCAGTATTTT
CASSTTQNTDTQYF
>.|TRBV28|TRBJ1-2|.
TGTGCCAGCAGTTATGGGGGGAGCGGGAAGTGGAGTGGCTACACCTTC
CASSYGGSGKWSGYTF
>few|TRBV28|TRBJ2-7|TRBD1
TGTGCCAGCGGTACGGGACAGGGACCTTGGGAGCAGTACTTC
CASGTGQGPWEQYF
>.|TRBV6-5|TRBJ2-7|TRBD2
TGTGCCAGCAGTTCTTTAGCGGGACGTTACGAGCAGTACTTC
CASSSLAGRYEQYF
>.|TRBV12-3/TRBV12-4|TRBJ1-4|.
TGTGCCAGCGACGCGGGAGGTGGGGGGAAACTGTTTTTT
CASDAGGGGKLFF
>.|TRBV15|TRBJ1-1|.
TGTGCCAGTAGTCCCGGGGACACTGAAGCTTTCTTT
CASSPGDTEAFF
>.|TRBV2|TRBJ1-5|.
TGTGCCAGCAATCCACAGGGCCTTGGCAATCAGCCCCAGCATTTT
CASNPQGLGNQPQHF
>few|TRBV7-2|TRBJ1-5|.
TGTGCCAGCAAAGAACAGGGTAGCAATCAGCCCCAGCATTTT
CASKEQGSNQPQHF
>many|TRBV7-2|TRBJ2-7|TRBD2
TGTGCCAGCAGCCCGACTAGCGGGAGTAGGAACGAGCAGTACTTC
CASSPTSGSRNEQYF
>.|TRBV5-4|TRBJ2-7|TRBD2
TGTGCCAGCAGCGACCAGCCTAGCGGTTCCTACGAGCAGTACTTC
CASSDQPSGSYEQYF
>.|TRBV7-8|TRBJ1-2|TRBD1
TGTGCCAGCAGCTTGGGACAGGGGTTCGGCTATGGCTACACCTTC
CASSLGQGFGYGYTF
>.|TRBV5-6|TRBJ1-2|.
TGTGCCAGCAGCTTGCGGTCTAACTATGGCTACACCTTC
CASSLRSNYGYTF
>.|TRBV11-2|TRBJ2-1|.
TGTGCCAGCAGCTGGACTGAGGGAGGAAATGAGCAGTTCTTC
CASSWTEGGNEQFF
>.|TRBV25-1|TRBJ1-5|TRBD1
TGTGCCAGCAGTCAGACAGGGGTGAATCAGCCCCAGCATTTT
CASSQTGVNQPQHF
>.|TRBV28|TRBJ2-1|TRBD2
TGTGCCAGCAGTTTACCCGCCGGACTAGCGGCTTCGTACAATGAGCAGTTCTTC
CASSLPAGLAASYNEQFF
>.|TRBV28|TRBJ1-4|.
TGTGCCAGCAGAAGAGGGAGCGATGAAAAACTGTTTTTT
CASRRGSDEKLFF
>.|TRBV3-1/TRBV3-2|TRBJ1-3|.
TGTGCCAGCAGCCAAGCCAATGGAAACACCATATATTTT
CASSQANGNTIYF
>.|TRBV5-6|TRBJ1-1|TRBD1
TGTGCCAGCAGCTTGAAAGACAGGGGGATATTTCAGAACACTGAAGCTTTCTTT
CASSLKDRGIFQNTEAFF
>.|TRBV13|TRBJ2-7|TRBD2
TGTGCCAGCAGCTTAGGAGGTTCCTGGCGGGAGAGCTACGAGCAGTACTTC
CASSLGGSWRESYEQYF
>.|TRBV18|TRBJ2-7|TRBD2
TGTGCCAGCTCACCACCGGGGTCGGCGGGAGGTCGCGAGCAGTACTTC
CASSPPGSAGGREQYF
>.|TRBV25-1|TRBJ2-1|TRBD2
TGTGCCAGCAGTAAAGATGAACGAGTAGCGGGTGGGAATGAGCAGTTCTTC
CASSKDERVAGGNEQFF
>.|TRBV5-8|TRBJ2-5|TRBD1
TGTGCCAGCAGCTTATGGGACAGACAAGAGACCCAGTACTTC
CASSLWDRQETQYF
>.|TRBV19|TRBJ2-2|TRBD1
TGTGCCAGTGCTAGGGCACAGACAGGGGCTAAGTCCGGGGAGCTGTTTTTT
CASARAQTGAKSGELFF
>.|TRBV7-9|TRBJ1-5|TRBD1
TGTGCCAGCAGCTCTTCTCTCCAGGGGGCCGGTCAGCCCCAGCATTTT
CASSSSLQGAGQPQHF
>.|TRBV6-1|TRBJ2-2|TRBD1
TGTGCCAGCAGTGAGAGAATCCAGGGGGCCACCGGGGAGCTGTTTTTT
CASSERIQGATGELFF